The entry that follows covers one T cell receptor beta chain sequence. The antigen is undetermined. Just one base apart from a much larger clone, this may be a read error. This CDR3 fails to terminate in the conserved phenylalanine or tryptophan, so it likely reflects a read error. TCRdb passed the PCR reads through MiXCR, listing each CDR3 protein once. The sample yields some 41,000 distinct CDR3 sequences, 18% seen once. A CD8+CD4-CCR7+CD45RA+ gate was used to sort naive CD8 T cells. These data belong to a study of molecular identifiers for immune sequencing clone quantification. Germline lookup yields CDR1 MNHEY and CDR2 SVGAGI. Unmatched junction bases numbered 0, after V lost 2 bases and J lost 5 bases. The CDR3 spans 14 residues. General study points: Clones of above 20 RNA copies carried over 97% of effector molecules; in naive cells they carried under 1%.

The rearrangement links TRBV6-5 to TRBJ2-1; 10 nucleotides agree with TRBD2. The origin of this receptor is a human donor in good health. Some libraries in this study had Jurkat cell RNA spiked in. The sample was naive CD8+ T cells from blood, with Jurkat cell RNA spiked in. Subset described: FACS-sorted CD8+CD4-CCR7+CD45RA+ naive T cells. The CDR3 DNA sequence: TGTGCCAGCAGTTACGGGACTAGCGACAATGAGCAGTTCTCC. Its protein product is CASSYGTSDNEQFS.